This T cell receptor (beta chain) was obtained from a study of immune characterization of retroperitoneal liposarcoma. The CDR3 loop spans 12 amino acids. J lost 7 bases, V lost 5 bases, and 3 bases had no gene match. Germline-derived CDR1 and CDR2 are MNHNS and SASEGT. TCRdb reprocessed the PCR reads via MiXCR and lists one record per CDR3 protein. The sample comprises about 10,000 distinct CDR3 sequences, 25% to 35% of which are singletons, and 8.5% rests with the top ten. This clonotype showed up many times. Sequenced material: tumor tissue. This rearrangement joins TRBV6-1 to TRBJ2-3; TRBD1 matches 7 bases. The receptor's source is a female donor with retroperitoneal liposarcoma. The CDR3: CASSRQGYTQYF. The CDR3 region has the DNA TGTGCCAGCAGTAGACAGGGATATACGCAGTATTTT.